This entry concerns a single T cell receptor beta chain. The data stem from a study of cytomegalovirus exposure and HLA in healthy donors. PCR amplification relied on 60 Vbeta primers (plus 13 Jbeta primers). Sequenced by immunoSEQ multiplex PCR; TCRdb stores in-frame clones only, minus some. The sample contains 150,000 to 200,000 clones, approximately 80% of which appear only once. Germline V gene lookup returns CDR1 SGHNT and CDR2 YENEEA. Trimming removed 5 bases from V and 6 bases from J; junction bases left unmatched: 9. The CDR3 loop spans 16 amino acids. The clonotype comes from a male donor in good health and CMV-seropositive. The specimen sequenced was PBMCs. The V and J genes are TRBV11-3 and TRBJ2-2; the match to TRBD1 covers 10 bases. The CDR3 spells CASSPRQGATSGELFF. The CDR3 region has the DNA TGTGCCAGCAGCCCCAGACAGGGGGCCACGTCCGGGGAGCTGTTTTTT.